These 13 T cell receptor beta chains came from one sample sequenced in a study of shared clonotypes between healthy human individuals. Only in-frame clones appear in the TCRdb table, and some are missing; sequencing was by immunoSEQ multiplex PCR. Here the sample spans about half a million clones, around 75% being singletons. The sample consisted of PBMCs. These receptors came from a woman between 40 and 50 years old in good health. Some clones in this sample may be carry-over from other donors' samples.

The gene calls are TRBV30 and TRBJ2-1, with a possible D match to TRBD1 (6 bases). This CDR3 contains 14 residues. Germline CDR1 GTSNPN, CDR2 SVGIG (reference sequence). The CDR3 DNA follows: TGTGCTGGGACGTTAGGACAGACTCACAATGAGCAGTTCTTC. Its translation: CAGTLGQTHNEQFF.

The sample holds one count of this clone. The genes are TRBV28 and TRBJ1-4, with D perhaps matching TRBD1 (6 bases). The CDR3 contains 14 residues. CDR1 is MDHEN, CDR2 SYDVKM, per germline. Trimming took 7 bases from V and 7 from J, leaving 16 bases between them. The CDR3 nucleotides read TGTGCCAGCACCCTACAGGGTAGGGGTGAAAAACTGTTTTTT. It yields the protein CASTLQGRGEKLFF.

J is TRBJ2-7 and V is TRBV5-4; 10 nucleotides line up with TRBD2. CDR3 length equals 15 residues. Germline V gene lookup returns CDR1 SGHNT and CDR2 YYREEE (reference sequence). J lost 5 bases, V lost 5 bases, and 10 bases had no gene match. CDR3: CASSSASGSPNEQYF. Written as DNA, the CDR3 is TGTGCCAGCAGTTCCGCTAGCGGGAGTCCCAACGAGCAGTACTTC.

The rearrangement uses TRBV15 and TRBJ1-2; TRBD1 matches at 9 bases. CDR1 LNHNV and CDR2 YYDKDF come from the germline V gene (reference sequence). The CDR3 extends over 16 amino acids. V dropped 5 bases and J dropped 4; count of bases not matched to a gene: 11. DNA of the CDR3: TGTGCCACCAGCGGCGAGGGGACAGGGCGAATCTATGGCTACACCTTC. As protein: CATSGEGTGRIYGYTF.

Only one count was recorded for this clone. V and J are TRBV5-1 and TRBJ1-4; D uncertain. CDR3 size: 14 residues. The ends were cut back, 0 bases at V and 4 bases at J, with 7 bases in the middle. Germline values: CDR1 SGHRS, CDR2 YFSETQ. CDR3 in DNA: TGCGCCAGCAGCTTGGGCAGCCATAATGAAAAACTGTTTTTT. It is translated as CASSLGSHNEKLFF.

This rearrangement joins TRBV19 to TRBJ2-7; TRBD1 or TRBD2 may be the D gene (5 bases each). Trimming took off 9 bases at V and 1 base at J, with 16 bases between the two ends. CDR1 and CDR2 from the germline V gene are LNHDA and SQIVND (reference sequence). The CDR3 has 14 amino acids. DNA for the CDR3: TGTGCCAGCATTCGGGGCCCTACTTCCTACGAGCAGTACTTC. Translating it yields CASIRGPTSYEQYF.

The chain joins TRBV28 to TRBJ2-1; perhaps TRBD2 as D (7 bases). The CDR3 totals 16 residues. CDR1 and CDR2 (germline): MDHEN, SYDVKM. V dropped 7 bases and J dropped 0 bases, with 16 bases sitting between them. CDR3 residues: CASKNGGLSSYNEQFF. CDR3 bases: TGTGCCAGCAAAAACGGGGGGCTCAGCTCCTACAATGAGCAGTTCTTC.

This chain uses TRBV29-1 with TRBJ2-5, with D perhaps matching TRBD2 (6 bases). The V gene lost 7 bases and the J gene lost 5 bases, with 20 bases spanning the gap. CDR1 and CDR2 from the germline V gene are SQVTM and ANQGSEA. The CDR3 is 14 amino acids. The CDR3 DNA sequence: TGCAGCGGCCTACTAGCACCCACTGGGGAGACCCAGTACTTC. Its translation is CSGLLAPTGETQYF.

The CDR3 DNA follows: TGTGCCAGCAGCTTAAACGGGGCGATGTGGGAGACCCAGTACTTC. Translated: CASSLNGAMWETQYF. V usage is TRBV7-3 and J usage is TRBJ2-5; D could derive from TRBD1 or TRBD2 (5 bases each). The CDR3 length is 15 residues. V was trimmed by 1 base and J by 5 bases, leaving 14 bases between them. Germline loops: CDR1 SGHTA, CDR2 FQGTGA.

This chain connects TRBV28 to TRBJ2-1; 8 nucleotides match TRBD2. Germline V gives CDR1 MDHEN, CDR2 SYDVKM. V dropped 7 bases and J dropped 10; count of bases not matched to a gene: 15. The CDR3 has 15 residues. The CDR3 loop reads CASNLQVGGRPEQFF. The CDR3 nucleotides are TGTGCCAGCAACCTCCAGGTGGGCGGGAGGCCAGAGCAGTTCTTC. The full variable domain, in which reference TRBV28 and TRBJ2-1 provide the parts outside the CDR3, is DVKVTQSSRYLVKRTGEKVFLECVQDMDHENMFWYRQDPGLGLRLIYFSYDVKMKEKGDIPEGYSVSREKKERFSLILESASTNQTSMYLCASNLQVGGRPEQFFGPGTRLTVL.

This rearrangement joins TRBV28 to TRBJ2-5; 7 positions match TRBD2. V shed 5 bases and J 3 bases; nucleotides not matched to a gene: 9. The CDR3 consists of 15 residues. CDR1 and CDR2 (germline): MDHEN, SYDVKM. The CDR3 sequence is CASSRRGSGEETQYF. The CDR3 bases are TGTGCCAGCAGTCGGCGGGGGAGTGGCGAAGAGACCCAGTACTTC.

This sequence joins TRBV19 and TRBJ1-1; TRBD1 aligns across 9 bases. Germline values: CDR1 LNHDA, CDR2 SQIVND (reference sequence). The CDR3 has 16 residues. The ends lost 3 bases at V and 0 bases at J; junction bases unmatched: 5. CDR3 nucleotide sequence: TGTGCCAGTAGTATTGACAGGGGGTCAATGAACACTGAAGCTTTCTTT. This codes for CASSIDRGSMNTEAFF.

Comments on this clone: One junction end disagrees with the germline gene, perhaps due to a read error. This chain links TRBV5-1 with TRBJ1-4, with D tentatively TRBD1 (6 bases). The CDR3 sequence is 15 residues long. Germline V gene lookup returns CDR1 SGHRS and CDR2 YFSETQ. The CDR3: CASRLGQGWDEKLFF. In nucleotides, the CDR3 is TGCGCCAGCAGATTGGGGCAGGGGTGGGATGAAAAACTGTTTTTT.